The 8 T cell receptor beta chains listed next were all sequenced from one sample in a study of T cells in localized non-small cell lung cancer. TCRdb keeps only in-frame clones here, not all; method: immunoSEQ multiplex PCR. The top ten hold roughly 10% of the sample, which has about 25,000 clones, 88% seen once. Sequences were derived from peripheral blood mononuclear cells, sampled before any cancer treatment. The source is a woman aged 40-70 years with stage III lung adenocarcinoma.

The table lists this clone with a few counts. This sequence joins TRBV11-3 and TRBJ1-6; 12 bases fit TRBD1. Trimming cost V 8 bases and J 10 bases; bases outside gene matches: 6. CDR1 SGHNT and CDR2 YENEEA come from the germline V gene. This CDR3 is 14 amino acids long. The CDR3 DNA reads as TGTGCCAGCTCCACCGGGACAGGGGGCTCACCCCTCCACTTT. Protein: CASSTGTGGSPLHF.

The rearrangement uses TRBV18 and TRBJ1-1; D possibly corresponds to TRBD1 (5 bases). Trimming took off 6 bases at V and 0 bases at J, with 17 bases between the two ends. This CDR3 spans 16 amino acids. Germline V lookup: CDR1 KGHSH, CDR2 LQKENI. In nucleotides, the CDR3 is TGTGCCAGCTCCTATGGGACGGGTAATATGAACACTGAAGCTTTCTTT. It codes for CASSYGTGNMNTEAFF. Looking up the rest from reference TRBV18 and TRBJ1-1 gives the full variable domain: NAGVMQNPRHLVRRRGQEARLRCSPMKGHSHVYWYRQLPEEGLKFMVYLQKENIIDESGMPKERFSAEFPKEGPSILRIQQVVRGDSAAYFCASSYGTGNMNTEAFFGQGTRLTVV.

This chain connects TRBV4-3 to TRBJ1-2; D might be TRBD1 (5 bases). The CDR3 runs 14 residues. Per germline, CDR1 LGHNA and CDR2 YSLEER. Trimming left V 0 bases short and J 8 bases short, with 13 bases between. CDR3: CASSQDMGGWGYTF. In nucleotides, the CDR3 is TGCGCCAGCAGCCAAGATATGGGGGGTTGGGGCTACACCTTC.

This chain joins TRBV6-6 and TRBJ2-4; TRBD1 agrees at 8 bases. V dropped 5 bases and J dropped 11; count of bases not matched to a gene: 5. This CDR3 is 12 amino acids long. The germline V gene has CDR1 MNHNY and CDR2 SVGAGI (reference sequence). Written as DNA, the CDR3 is TGTGCCAGCAGTGGACAGGGATACCTTCAGTACTTC. Translating gives CASSGQGYLQYF.

The chain uses TRBV18 and TRBJ2-7, with D maybe TRBD1 (6 bases). CDR3 length equals 12 residues. Trimming removed 4 bases at V and 6 bases at J, with 10 bases between. CDR1 and CDR2 (germline): KGHSH, LQKENI. The CDR3 is CASSRYRAEQYF. CDR3 bases: TGTGCCAGCTCACGCTACAGGGCCGAGCAGTACTTC.

V usage is TRBV2 and J usage is TRBJ1-2; D is unresolved. Germline CDR1 reads SNHLY; CDR2 reads FYNNEI. The CDR3 loop spans 15 amino acids. V dropped 2 bases and J dropped 0 bases, with 10 bases sitting between them. CDR3 amino acids: CASSESAISNYGYTF. The CDR3 nucleotides read TGTGCCAGCAGTGAATCGGCCATCTCTAACTATGGCTACACCTTC.

This chain joins TRBV9 and TRBJ2-5; D is undetermined. V was trimmed by 4 bases and J by 6 bases, leaving 13 bases between them. CDR1 is SGDLS, CDR2 YYNGEE, per germline. This CDR3 has 13 amino acids. CDR3 bases: TGTGCCAGCAGCCCCACGGCTTCTAAGACCCAGTACTTC. Its translation: CASSPTASKTQYF. The full variable domain, rest sourced from reference TRBV9 and TRBJ2-5, is DSGVTQTPKHLITATGQRVTLRCSPRSGDLSVYWYQQSLDQGLQFLIQYYNGEERAKGNILERFSAQQFPDLHSELNLSSLELGDSALYFCASSPTASKTQYFGPGTRLLVL.

The J gene is TRBJ2-1, the V gene TRBV13; TRBD1 matches 8 bases. The CDR3 extends over 15 amino acids. CDR1 and CDR2 from the germline V gene are PRHDT and FYEKMQ (reference sequence). J gave up 3 bases and V 5 bases, and 6 bases lay outside the gene matches. The CDR3 DNA reads TGTGCCAGCAGCGAACGCAGGGGGCTCTACAATGAGCAGTTCTTC. Translation gives CASSERRGLYNEQFF.